This TCR beta chain was documented in a study of molecular identifiers for immune sequencing clone quantification (dated by TCRdb to about 2018). The study in broad terms: For a replicate experiment, the RNA from either 20,000 or 100,000 naive CD8 T cells was divided into five aliquots, and four of those aliquots went on to sequencing. The study was a methods study using CD8 T cells to benchmark molecular-identifier clustering-based TCR repertoire sequencing (MIDCIRS) and TCR RNA copy counting. Here is what the overall study found, with its caveats: Identical TCR molecules sharing a barcode could cause highly expanded clone sizes to be underestimated. Modeling indicated around 2.7 TCR RNA copies recovered per cell, compared with roughly 9.7 by digital PCR, which implies a capture efficiency of 25% to 35%. In CMV-specific effector cells, clones with more than 20 RNA copies contained over 97% of molecules, whereas in naive cells such clones contained under 1% of molecules. Naive libraries contained spiked-in Jurkat TCR RNA (approximately ten copies' worth), which is not part of the donor repertoire. Spiked-in Jurkat TCR RNA equivalent to a single cell was reported to be detectable even among some 910,000 naive CD8 T cells. When barcode sub-clustering was left out, chimeric consensus sequences inflated TCR diversity, with chimeras reaching as high as 47%.

The library came from PCR. Sequencing used an Illumina HiSeq 4000. Bulk TCR libraries were made following a previously described method, with the TCR primers given in Table S5. Purification of total RNA was performed with the Qiagen AllPrep DNA/RNA kit. Before analysis, reads from multiple sequencing runs of one library were combined. On the authors' methods: Reads were retained only if the reads had an exact TCR constant sequence, and the retained reads were trimmed to 150 nt and grouped according to their 12-nt molecular barcodes. Reads in each barcode group were sub-clustered using a 15% Levenshtein threshold, and a quality-weighted consensus sequence was built for each RNA molecule. Non-functional sequences were excluded, and lower-count sequences lying one edit away from another sequence were also excluded. Based on fitting two negative binomial distributions, any barcode sub-cluster with under 20% of the maximum read count was discarded. The public reads were reprocessed in TCRdb via fastp at Q25 and MiXCR, keeping in-frame beta chains. Entries are consolidated by CDR3 protein sequence, retaining the most common genes and DNA. These V and J calls originate from TCRdb's pipeline instead of the authors' own analysis. For this sample there are about 320,000 distinct CDR3 sequences; about 20% appear just once. Under 0.95% of the sample comes from the top ten.

Naive CD8 T cell libraries were made from about 20,000 to 1,000,000 sorted cells using 10%, 30% or 50% of purified RNA. On a BD FACSAria II, naive CD8 T cells were FACS-sorted as CD8+CD4-CCR7+CD45RA+ and collected into RLT Plus buffer. Ten to eleven TCR copies' worth of Jurkat RNA were spiked into roughly 20,000-1,000,000 naive CD8 T cell samples to test detection sensitivity. Enrichment of CD8 T cells was done with RosetteSep CD8+ T Cell Enrichment Cocktail plus Ficoll-Paque, and ACK red cell lysis came afterward. About this clonotype itself: There is no known antigen for this receptor. No much larger clone exists at a distance of one base, and base qualities are not known.

Spanning cysteine to phenylalanine, the CDR3 consists of 15 amino acids. Kept here is only the CDR3 DNA, which spans 45 bases and is read in frame from base 1. Looking up the germline V gene yields CDR1 ENHRY and CDR2 SYGVKD. V and J lose 0 bases and 1 base, and a span of 10 bases separates them. The sample comprised naive CD8+ T cells from blood, with Jurkat cell RNA spiked in. The cell subset or site label, as the study defines it: FACS-sorted CD8+CD4-CCR7+CD45RA+ naive T cells. The chain joins TRBV10-3 to TRBJ2-7; the D segment could be TRBD1, given 5 matching bases. This TCR was sampled from a human donor in good health. Some libraries in this study had Jurkat cell RNA spiked in. The DNA sequence is TGTGCCATCAGTGAGTCGTCAGGGAAATCCTACGAGCAGTACTTC. It translates to CAISESSGKSYEQYF.